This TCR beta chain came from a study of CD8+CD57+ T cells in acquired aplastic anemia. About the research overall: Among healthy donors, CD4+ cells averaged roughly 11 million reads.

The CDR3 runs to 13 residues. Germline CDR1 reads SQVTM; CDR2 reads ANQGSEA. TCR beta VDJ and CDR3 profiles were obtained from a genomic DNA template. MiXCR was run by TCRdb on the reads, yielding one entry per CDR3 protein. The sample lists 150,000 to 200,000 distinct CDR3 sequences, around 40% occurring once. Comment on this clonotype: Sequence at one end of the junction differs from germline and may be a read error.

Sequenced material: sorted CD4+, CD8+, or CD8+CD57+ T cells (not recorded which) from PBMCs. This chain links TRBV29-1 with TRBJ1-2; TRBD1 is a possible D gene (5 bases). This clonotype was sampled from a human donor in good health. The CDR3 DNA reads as TGTGCCTGGAGTTGGGGGACGAAGGGTGGCTACACCTTC. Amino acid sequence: CAWSWGTKGGYTF.